This TCR beta chain was captured in a study of blood T cells in healthy people across ages. For the study at large: Per two T cells, about one barcoded beta molecule was captured through template switching.

Overall study results and limits: Long-lived donors had more naive CD4+ cells and higher diversity than aged donors.

Together with a sample-barcoded 5' primer, a J-beta primer mix was included in a second PCR lasting roughly 6 to 12 cycles. All samples yielded 2.5 million or more CDR3-containing paired-end reads. Via MiXCR, TCRdb re-called the 5' RACE reads, giving one row per CDR3 protein. The sample has some 1.8 million distinct CDR3 sequences, approximately 40% seen once. Trimming removed 3 bases from V and 2 bases from J; junction bases left unmatched: 9. CDR3 size: 17 residues. Looked up from germline, CDR1 is SGDLS and CDR2 is YYNGEE. Every sample yielded at least 6.5 million isolated PBMCs. Worth noting for this clonotype: Its antigen is not identified.

The sequenced sample consisted of blood. The chain uses TRBV9 and TRBJ2-3, with 10 bases fitting TRBD1. This receptor was identified in a human donor in good health. For the CDR3, the DNA is TGTGCCAGCAGCGGAAGCGACGGGACAGGGGTCACAGATACGCAGTATTTT. This translates into CASSGSDGTGVTDTQYF.